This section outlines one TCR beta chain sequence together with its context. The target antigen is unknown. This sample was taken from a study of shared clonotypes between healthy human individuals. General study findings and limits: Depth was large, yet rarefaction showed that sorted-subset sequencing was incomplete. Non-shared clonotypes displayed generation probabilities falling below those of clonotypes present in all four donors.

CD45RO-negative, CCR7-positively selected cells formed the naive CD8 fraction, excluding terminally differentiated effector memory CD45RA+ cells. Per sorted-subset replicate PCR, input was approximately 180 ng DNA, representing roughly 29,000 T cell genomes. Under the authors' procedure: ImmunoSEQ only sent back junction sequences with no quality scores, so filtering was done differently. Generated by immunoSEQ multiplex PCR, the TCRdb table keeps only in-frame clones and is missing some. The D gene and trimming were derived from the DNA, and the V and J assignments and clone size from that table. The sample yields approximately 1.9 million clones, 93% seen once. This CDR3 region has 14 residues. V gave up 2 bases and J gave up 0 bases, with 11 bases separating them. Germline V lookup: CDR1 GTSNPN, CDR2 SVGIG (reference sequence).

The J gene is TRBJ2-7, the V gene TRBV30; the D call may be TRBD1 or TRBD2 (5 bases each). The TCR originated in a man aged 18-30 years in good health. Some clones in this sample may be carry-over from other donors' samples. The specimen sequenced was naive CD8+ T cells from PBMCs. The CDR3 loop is CAWSLGRISYEQYF. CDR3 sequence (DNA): TGTGCCTGGAGTTTGGGACGGATCTCCTACGAGCAGTACTTC.